The entry below gives a single T cell receptor beta chain sequence along with its context. This entry comes from a study of blood T cell repertoires in COVID-19. For the study at large: The study drew acute and convalescent COVID-19 samples from the United States, Italy and Spain. The analysed material was cDNA or gDNA that came from T cells, B-cell-depleted T cells, or PBMCs.

Original processing methods: Estimates of nucleated cell counts were drawn from the amplification of reference gene primers. Sequencing used immunoSEQ multiplex PCR; TCRdb keeps in-frame clones, though not all of them. The DNA gave D and trimming, while V, J and clone size come from that table. The sample gives roughly 120,000 clones, about 88% of which show up once; approximately 1.5% is in the top ten. This clonotype was obtained from a man in his forties or fifties with acute or convalescent COVID-19. Specimen: peripheral blood.

For the CDR3, the DNA is TGTGCCGGAGAGAAAGAGACAGGGATCTATGGCTACACCTTC. It yields the protein CAGEKETGIYGYTF. V and J are TRBV2 and TRBJ1-2; 7 positions match TRBD1. Germline V CDR1 and CDR2: SNHLY, FYNNEI. The CDR3 has 14 amino acids. The junction had 13 bases not matched to a gene; V was cut back by 11 bases and J by 4 bases.